This T cell receptor beta chain emerged from a study of response to subunit inactivated influenza vaccine (dated by TCRdb to 2016 to 2018). With respect to the entire study: The study used deep quantitative T cell receptor repertoire profiling to track responses to a trivalent subunit inactivated influenza vaccine. The investigation overall reported the following: The authors suggested that each seasonal influenza vaccination may recruit only a limited number of new T cells.

Taken from the germline V gene, the CDR1 and CDR2 loops are SGHTA and FQGNSA. The cysteine opens and the phenylalanine closes a CDR3 of 13 amino acids. CDR3 DNA only is kept here, 39 bases in frame from base 1. Cut back by 5 bases and 4 bases, the V and J ends lie 10 bases apart. On this clonotype: Its antigen is still unknown. No quality values exist for individual bases; no much larger clone is one base distant.

The method behind the library was RT-PCR. TCRdb records Illumina HiSeq 2500 as the sequencer. TCRdb passed the public sequencing reads through fastp at Q25 and MiXCR, retaining productive beta sequences. Each entry merges the rows of one CDR3 protein and shows their most common DNA and genes. In this sample the table shows 650,000 to 800,000 distinct CDR3 sequences, approximately 15% of which occur a single time. The top ten constitute less than 9% of the sample. The chain was built from TRBV7-2 and TRBJ2-3, with TRBD1 as a weak D call on 5 bases. The clonotype was recovered from a man in his fifties who received an inactivated influenza vaccine. Donor details come from another sample of the same person, matched by shared clones. The source material was PBMCs from blood, sampled 14 days before vaccination. The base sequence is TGTGCCAGCAGCCAACAGGTCCCAGATACGCAGTATTTT. Translated, this is CASSQQVPDTQYF.